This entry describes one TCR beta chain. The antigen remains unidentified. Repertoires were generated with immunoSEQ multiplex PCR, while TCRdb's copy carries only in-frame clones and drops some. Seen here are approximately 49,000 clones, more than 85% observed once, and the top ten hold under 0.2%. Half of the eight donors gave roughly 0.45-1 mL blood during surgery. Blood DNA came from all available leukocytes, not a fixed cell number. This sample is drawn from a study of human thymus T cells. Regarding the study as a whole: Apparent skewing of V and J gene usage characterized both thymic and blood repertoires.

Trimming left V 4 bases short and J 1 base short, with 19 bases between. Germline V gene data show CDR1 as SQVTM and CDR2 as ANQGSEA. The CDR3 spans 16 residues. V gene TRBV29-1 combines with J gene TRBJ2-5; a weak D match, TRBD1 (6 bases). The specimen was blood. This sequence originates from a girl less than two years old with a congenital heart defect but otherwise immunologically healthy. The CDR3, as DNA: TGCAGCGTTGCCCTCTTAGGACAGCTCTTCCAAGAGACCCAGTACTTC. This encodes CSVALLGQLFQETQYF.